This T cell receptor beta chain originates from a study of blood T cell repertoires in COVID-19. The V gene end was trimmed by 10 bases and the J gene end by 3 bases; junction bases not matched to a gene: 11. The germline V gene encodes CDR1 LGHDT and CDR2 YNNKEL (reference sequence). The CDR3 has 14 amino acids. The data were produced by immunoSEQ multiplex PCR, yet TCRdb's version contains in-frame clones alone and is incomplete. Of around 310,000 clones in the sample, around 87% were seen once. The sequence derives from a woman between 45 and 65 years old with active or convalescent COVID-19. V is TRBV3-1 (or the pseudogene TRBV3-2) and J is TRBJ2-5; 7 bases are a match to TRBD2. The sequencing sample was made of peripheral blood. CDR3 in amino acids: CATTINLAEETQYF. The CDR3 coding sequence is TGTGCCACTACGATCAATCTAGCGGAAGAGACCCAGTACTTC.